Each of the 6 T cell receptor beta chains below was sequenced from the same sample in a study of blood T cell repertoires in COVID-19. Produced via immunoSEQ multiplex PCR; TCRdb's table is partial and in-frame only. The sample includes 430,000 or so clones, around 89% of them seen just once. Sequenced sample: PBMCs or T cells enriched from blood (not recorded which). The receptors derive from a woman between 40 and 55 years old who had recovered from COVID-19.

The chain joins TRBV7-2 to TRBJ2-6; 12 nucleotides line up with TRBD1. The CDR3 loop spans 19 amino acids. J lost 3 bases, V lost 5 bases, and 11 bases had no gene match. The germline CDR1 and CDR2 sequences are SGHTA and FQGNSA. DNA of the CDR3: TGTGCCAGCAGCCTATGGCCGGGACAGGGGGCAGGTGGGGCCAACGTCCTGACTTTC. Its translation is CASSLWPGQGAGGANVLTF. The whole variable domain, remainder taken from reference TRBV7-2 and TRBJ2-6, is GAGVSQSPSNKVTEKGKDVELRCDPISGHTALYWYRQSLGQGLEFLIYFQGNSAPDKSGLPSDRFSAERTGGSVSTLTIQRTQQEDSAVYLCASSLWPGQGAGGANVLTFGAGSRLTVL.

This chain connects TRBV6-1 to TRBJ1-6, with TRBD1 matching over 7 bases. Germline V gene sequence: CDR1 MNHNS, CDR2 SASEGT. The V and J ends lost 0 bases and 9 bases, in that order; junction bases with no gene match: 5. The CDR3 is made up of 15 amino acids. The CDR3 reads CASSEAGGWISPLHF. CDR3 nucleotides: TGTGCCAGCAGTGAAGCAGGGGGCTGGATTTCACCCCTCCACTTT.

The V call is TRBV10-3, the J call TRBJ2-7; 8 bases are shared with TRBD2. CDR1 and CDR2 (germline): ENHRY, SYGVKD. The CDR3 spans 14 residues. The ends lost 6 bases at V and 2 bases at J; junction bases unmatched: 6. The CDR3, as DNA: TGTGCCATCAGAGTGGCGGGAGGTACCTACGAGCAGTACTTC. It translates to CAIRVAGGTYEQYF.

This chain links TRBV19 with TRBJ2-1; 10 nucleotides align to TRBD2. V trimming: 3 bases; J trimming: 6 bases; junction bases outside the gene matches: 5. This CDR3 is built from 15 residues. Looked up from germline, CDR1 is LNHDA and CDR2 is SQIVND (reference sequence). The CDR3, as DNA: TGTGCCAGTAGTATTGGTAGCGGGAGGATCAATGAGCAGTTCTTC. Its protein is CASSIGSGRINEQFF.

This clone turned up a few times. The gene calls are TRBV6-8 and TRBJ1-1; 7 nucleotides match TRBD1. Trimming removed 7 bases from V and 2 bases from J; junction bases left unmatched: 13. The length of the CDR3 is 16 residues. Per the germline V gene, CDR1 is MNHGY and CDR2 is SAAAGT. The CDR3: CASIPPSDRINTEAFF. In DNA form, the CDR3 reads TGTGCCAGCATTCCCCCTTCGGACAGGATAAACACTGAAGCTTTCTTT.

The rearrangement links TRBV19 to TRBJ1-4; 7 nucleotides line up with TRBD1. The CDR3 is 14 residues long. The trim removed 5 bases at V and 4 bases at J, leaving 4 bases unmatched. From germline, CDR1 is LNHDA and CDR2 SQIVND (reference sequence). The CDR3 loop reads CASSLGTVNEKLFF. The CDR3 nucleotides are TGTGCCAGTAGTCTCGGGACAGTTAATGAAAAACTGTTTTTT.